Shown below are 11 T cell receptor beta chains from a single sample sequenced in a study of T cells in Graves' hyperthyroidism and ophthalmopathy. The investigators amplified TCR beta CDR3 regions from RNA transcripts. Using the HTBI primer set, a first-round RT-PCR was run on the TCR CDR3. TCRdb re-derived calls from the multiplex PCR reads in MiXCR, one entry per CDR3 protein. The table includes a few hundred thousand distinct CDR3 sequences, over 15% detected once. The sample consisted of blood. These receptors originate from a woman in her thirties or forties with Graves' ophthalmopathy.

In this sample, this clonotype turned up many times. The CDR3 sequence: CASSSRQETYEQYF. In nucleotides, the CDR3 is TGTGCCAGCAGTAGCCGACAGGAAACCTACGAGCAGTACTTC. The J gene is TRBJ2-7, the V gene TRBV28, with D tentatively TRBD1 (6 bases). Per germline, CDR1 MDHEN and CDR2 SYDVKM. This CDR3 is 14 amino acids long. V dropped 5 bases and J dropped 2 bases, with 13 bases sitting between them. The full variable domain, in which reference TRBV28 and TRBJ2-7 provide the parts outside the CDR3, is DVKVTQSSRYLVKRTGEKVFLECVQDMDHENMFWYRQDPGLGLRLIYFSYDVKMKEKGDIPEGYSVSREKKERFSLILESASTNQTSMYLCASSSRQETYEQYFGPGTRLTVT.

This clonotype was seen repeatedly, ten times or more. The CDR3 sequence: CASSQDFIGTAEAFF. Written as DNA, the CDR3 is TGCGCCAGCAGCCAAGATTTCATCGGGACGGCTGAAGCTTTCTTT. V and J are TRBV4-3 and TRBJ1-1; weak D call: TRBD1 (5 bases). The CDR3 consists of 15 residues. Germline CDR1 is LGHNA and CDR2 is YSLEER. The V end lost 0 bases, the J end lost 6 bases, and 14 bases lay between the germline ends.

This clonotype was counted at least ten times. The chain couples TRBV20-1 to TRBJ1-6, with D perhaps TRBD1 (6 bases). The ends were cut back, 6 bases at V and 7 bases at J, with 19 bases in the middle. This CDR3 comprises 15 residues. Germline-derived CDR1 and CDR2 are DFQATT and SNEGSKA (reference sequence). Written as DNA, the CDR3 is TGCAGTGCCAGTCCAGGGGCGATTTTCAATTCACCCCTCCACTTT. Amino acid sequence: CSASPGAIFNSPLHF.

This clonotype was counted at least ten times. The chain combines TRBV4-2 with TRBJ2-2; D could derive from TRBD1 or TRBD2 (5 bases each). Germline values: CDR1 LGHNA, CDR2 YNFKEQ. CDR3 size: 16 residues. V was clipped by 0 bases and J by 5 bases, with 13 bases between them. Here the CDR3 reads CASSQDAGGGTGELFF. CDR3 bases: TGTGCCAGCAGCCAAGATGCTGGTGGGGGAACCGGGGAGCTGTTTTTT.

This clonotype showed up many times. The chain employs TRBV10-3 and TRBJ2-7; TRBD1 is a possible D gene (6 bases). Trimming took 10 bases from V and 0 from J, leaving 10 bases between them. The germline CDR1 and CDR2 sequences are ENHRY and SYGVKD. The CDR3 covers 12 residues. The CDR3 DNA follows: TGTGCCACTCGACAGGCCTCCTACGAGCAGTACTTC. Amino acid sequence: CATRQASYEQYF.

This clonotype has ten or more counts. The chain is built from TRBV11-2 and TRBJ2-7; perhaps TRBD1 as D (5 bases). Germline V gene sequence: CDR1 SGHAT, CDR2 FQNNGV. Trimming removed 5 bases at V and 7 bases at J, with 12 bases between. The CDR3 has 12 residues. The CDR3 DNA is TGTGCCAGCAGCCCGCATCCAGGGGAGCAGTACTTC. Its translation is CASSPHPGEQYF.

This clonotype was detected ten times or more. The CDR3 sequence: CASWASGRYLYNEQFF. The CDR3 region has the DNA TGTGCCAGCTGGGCTAGCGGGAGGTATCTATACAATGAGCAGTTCTTC. The chain has TRBV28 and TRBJ2-1; 11 positions match TRBD2. The CDR3 is 16 amino acids. Germline trimming cut 8 bases from V and 4 bases from J; bases unmatched to any gene: 10. Germline CDR1 and CDR2: MDHEN and SYDVKM.

This clonotype was detected many times. The chain couples TRBV12-3 or TRBV12-4 to TRBJ2-5, with D possibly TRBD1 on 6 matching bases. CDR3 length equals 14 residues. V was clipped by 5 bases and J by 1 base, with 11 bases between them. CDR3 DNA sequence: TGTGCCAGCAGTCGGGACACCCTCCAAGAGACCCAGTACTTC. This translates into CASSRDTLQETQYF.

J is TRBJ2-2 and V is TRBV6-5, with D possibly TRBD2 on 5 matching bases. Germline lookup yields CDR1 MNHEY and CDR2 SVGAGI. The CDR3 spans 14 residues. The V end was cut by 2 bases, the J end by 6 bases, with 10 bases between. CDR3 residues: CASSYVGGSGELFF. CDR3 sequence (DNA): TGTGCCAGCAGTTACGTAGGAGGCTCCGGGGAGCTGTTTTTT.

This clonotype was detected a few times. The V and J genes are TRBV18 and TRBJ1-1; D is unclear. The CDR3 is made up of 13 amino acids. V was shortened by 6 bases and J by 2 bases, with 10 bases between the two germline ends. Germline V gives CDR1 KGHSH, CDR2 LQKENI. The CDR3 bases are TGTGCCAGCTCGACCAGGAGCAACACTGAAGCTTTCTTT. It translates to CASSTRSNTEAFF.

This clonotype has a count of ten or more. The V and J genes are TRBV4-1 and TRBJ2-7, with a possible D match to TRBD2 (7 bases). Germline-derived CDR1 and CDR2 are MGHRA and YSYEKL. V dropped 5 bases and J dropped 5 bases, with 22 bases sitting between them. The CDR3 spans 16 residues. The CDR3 is CASSSVGGGPLDEQYF. The CDR3 DNA reads as TGCGCCAGCAGCTCTGTAGGGGGAGGGCCTTTGGACGAGCAGTACTTC.